The clone carrying this TCR beta chain occurred a few times. The antigen remains unidentified. The junction had 7 bases not matched to a gene; V was cut back by 6 bases and J by 8 bases. This CDR3 has 13 amino acids. This sample is part of a study of CD8 T cells in ankylosing spondylitis. Study-level results: Past research had described some motif variants in reactive arthritis synovial fluid and blood. Reportedly, significant enrichment of disease-linked clones occurred in matched ankylosing spondylitis synovial fluid. Typical of ankylosing spondylitis blood, it appeared, was a TCR beta motif of under 10 highly homologous variants.

In TCRdb, the 5' RACE reads were re-called with MiXCR into one record per CDR3 protein. This table has 230,000 or so distinct CDR3 sequences, approximately 24% appearing once. This sequence joins TRBV12-3 or TRBV12-4 and TRBJ2-4; 7 bases agree with TRBD1. This TCR derives from a male donor with ankylosing spondylitis or in good health (not recorded which). Sample: blood, either unsorted or a sorted T cell fraction (not recorded which). The CDR3 sequence is CASSPQGWDIQYF. The DNA for the CDR3 is TGTGCCAGCAGCCCACAGGGGTGGGACATTCAGTACTTC.